These T cell receptor beta chains were read from a single sample in a study of blood T cells in healthy people across ages. TCRdb re-called the 5' RACE reads with MiXCR, one entry per CDR3 protein. The sample carries approximately 580,000 distinct CDR3 sequences, 24% recorded once. The same sample was also used in a study of T cells of mothers and their children.

Source material: blood. The receptors here all came from a boy under 18 in good health. Both conserved end residues are part of each CDR3.

>TRBJ2-1|TRBV20-1
CSATQGLYNEQFF
>TRBJ1-4|TRBV10-3
CAISPGQGAGAEKLFF
>.|TRBV9
CASSVREGPRNNEQFF
>TRBJ2-5|TRBV7-2
CVSSSGFGGETQYF
>TRBJ2-7|TRBV20-1
CSASDRAAYEQYF
>TRBJ2-4|TRBV7-2
CASSLEFGNIQYF
>TRBJ2-1|TRBV6-5
CASSYSARTFLSSYNEQFF
>TRBJ1-1|TRBV29-1
CSALGQAAMNTEAFF
>TRBJ1-4|TRBV6-1
CASSEEFGTNENLFF
>TRBJ2-1|TRBV5-1
CASSLGTGWINEQFF
>TRBJ2-7|TRBV25-1
CASPQGAVYEQHF
>TRBJ1-1|TRBV2
CATRIHDGPNTEAFF
>TRBJ2-7|TRBV28
CASSVGQGDYEQYF
>TRBJ2-5|TRBV4-1
CASSQSGLAGILQETQYF
>.|TRBV9
CASSPEGGRKNEQFF
>TRBJ2-1|TRBV5-1
CASFDGVGLNSYNEQFF
>TRBJ2-7|TRBV11-1
CASSPGSGSYEQYF
>TRBJ2-1|TRBV7-2
CASRPRTGITYNEQFF
>TRBJ2-6|TRBV6-2/TRBV6-3
CASSSESAGANVLTF
>.|TRBV4-2
CASSHHTPRGANEQFF
>.|TRBV7-3
CASSRGKGYEQYF
>TRBJ1-3|TRBV10-3
CAIRFRGNTIYF
>TRBJ2-3|TRBV28
CAIFKRFGSGLVGADTQYF
>TRBJ1-5|TRBV28
CASSLSGGQPQHF
>TRBJ2-1|TRBV5-6
CASSLGGSLSSYNEQFF
>TRBJ1-4|TRBV4-3
CASSQVGETTNEKLFF
>TRBJ1-2|TRBV20-1
CSAGLGNGYTF
>TRBJ2-3|TRBV9
CASSVDMAATDTQYF
>TRBJ1-6|TRBV11-2
CASTLVGESPLHF
>TRBJ2-1|TRBV2
CGGGYNEQFF
>TRBJ1-1|TRBV27
CASRQVGNTEAFF
>TRBJ2-1|TRBV5-1
CASSLADSTYYNEQFF
>TRBJ2-1|TRBV27
CASSALEARDEQFF
>TRBJ2-1|TRBV7-9
CASSPRQGLGFF
>.|TRBV20-1
CSAREPEPNTYEQYF
>TRBJ1-2|TRBV29-1
CSVEAKDLLYGYTF
>TRBJ2-7|TRBV6-6
CAASGAPPTEQYF
>TRBJ2-1|TRBV18
CASSPQGGAGSYNEQFF
>TRBJ2-3|TRBV4-3
CASSRNRQTDTQYF
>.|TRBV28
CASSPLTGIKGSEQFF
>TRBJ2-3|TRBV7-7
CASSLSTSGDTQYF
>TRBJ1-1|TRBV4-3
CASSQVGQIMNTEAFF
>TRBJ2-1|TRBV6-5
CASSYVPSGYNEQFF
>.|TRBV29-1
CSVVGTGPNEQFF
>TRBJ2-5|TRBV4-3
CASSQGAHNQETQYF
>TRBJ2-2|TRBV7-9
CASSPRGSGSRELFF